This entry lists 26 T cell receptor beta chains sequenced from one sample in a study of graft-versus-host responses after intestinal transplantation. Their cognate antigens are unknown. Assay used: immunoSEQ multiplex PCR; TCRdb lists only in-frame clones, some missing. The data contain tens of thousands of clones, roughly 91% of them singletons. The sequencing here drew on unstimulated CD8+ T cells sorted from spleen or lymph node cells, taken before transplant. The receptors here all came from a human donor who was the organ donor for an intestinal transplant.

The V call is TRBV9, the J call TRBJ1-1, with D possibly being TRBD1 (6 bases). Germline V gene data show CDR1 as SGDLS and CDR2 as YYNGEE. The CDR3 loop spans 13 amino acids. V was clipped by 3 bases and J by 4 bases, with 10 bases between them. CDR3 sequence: CASSGRDITEAFF. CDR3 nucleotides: TGTGCCAGCAGCGGCCGGGACATCACTGAAGCTTTCTTT.

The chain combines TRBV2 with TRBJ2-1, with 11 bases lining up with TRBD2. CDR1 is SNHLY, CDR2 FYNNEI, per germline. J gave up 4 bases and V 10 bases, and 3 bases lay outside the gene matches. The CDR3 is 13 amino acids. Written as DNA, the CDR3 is TGTGCCACCCGACTAGCGGGGTACAATGAGCAGTTCTTC. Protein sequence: CATRLAGYNEQFF.

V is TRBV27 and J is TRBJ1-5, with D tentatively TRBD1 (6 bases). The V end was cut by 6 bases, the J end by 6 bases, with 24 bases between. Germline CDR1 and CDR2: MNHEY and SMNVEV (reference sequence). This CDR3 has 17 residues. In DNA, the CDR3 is TGTGCCAGCAGCAAAACGACAGGTCCACGCGAAAGTCAGCCCCAGCATTTT. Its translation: CASSKTTGPRESQPQHF.

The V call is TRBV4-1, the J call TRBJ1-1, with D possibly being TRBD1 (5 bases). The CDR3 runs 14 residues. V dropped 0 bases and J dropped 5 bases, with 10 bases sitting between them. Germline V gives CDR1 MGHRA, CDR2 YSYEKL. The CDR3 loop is CASSQERGGTEAFF. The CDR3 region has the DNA TGCGCCAGCAGCCAAGAGCGGGGGGGGACTGAAGCTTTCTTT.

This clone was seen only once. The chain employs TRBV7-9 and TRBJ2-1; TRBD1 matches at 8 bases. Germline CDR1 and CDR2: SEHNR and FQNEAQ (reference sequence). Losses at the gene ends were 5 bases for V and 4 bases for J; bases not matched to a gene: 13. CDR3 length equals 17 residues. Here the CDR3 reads CASSLVRGQGAYNEQFF. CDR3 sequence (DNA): TGTGCCAGCAGCCTTGTCCGTGGGCAGGGGGCATACAATGAGCAGTTCTTC. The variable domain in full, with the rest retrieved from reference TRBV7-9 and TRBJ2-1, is DTGVSQNPRHKITKRGQNVTFRCDPISEHNRLYWYRQTLGQGPEFLTYFQNEAQLEKSRLLSDRFSAERPKGSFSTLEIQRTEQGDSAMYLCASSLVRGQGAYNEQFFGPGTRLTVL.

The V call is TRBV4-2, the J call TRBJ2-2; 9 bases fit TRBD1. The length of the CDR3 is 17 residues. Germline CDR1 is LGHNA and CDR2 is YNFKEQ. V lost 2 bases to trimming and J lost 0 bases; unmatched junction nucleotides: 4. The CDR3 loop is CASSQHYRGPNTGELFF. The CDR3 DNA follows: TGTGCCAGCAGCCAACACTACAGGGGGCCGAACACCGGGGAGCTGTTTTTT.

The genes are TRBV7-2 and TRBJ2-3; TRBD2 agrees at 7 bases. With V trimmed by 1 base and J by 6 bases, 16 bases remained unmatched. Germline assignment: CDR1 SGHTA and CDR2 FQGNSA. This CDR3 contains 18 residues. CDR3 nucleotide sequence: TGTGCCAGCAGCTTAGATGCCCCGTGGGGGGAGGGTTGGGATACGCAGTATTTT. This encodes CASSLDAPWGEGWDTQYF.

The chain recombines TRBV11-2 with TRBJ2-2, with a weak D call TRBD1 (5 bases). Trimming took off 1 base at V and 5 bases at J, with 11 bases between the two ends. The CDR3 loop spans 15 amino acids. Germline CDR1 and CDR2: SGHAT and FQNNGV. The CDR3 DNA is TGTGCCAGCAGCTTAGCAGGGTTTGTGACCGGGGAGCTGTTTTTT. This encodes CASSLAGFVTGELFF. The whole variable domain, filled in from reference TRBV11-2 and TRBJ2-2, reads EAGVAQSPRYKIIEKRQSVAFWCNPISGHATLYWYQQILGQGPKLLIQFQNNGVVDDSQLPKDRFSAERLKGVDSTLKIQPAKLEDSAVYLCASSLAGFVTGELFFGEGSRLTVL.

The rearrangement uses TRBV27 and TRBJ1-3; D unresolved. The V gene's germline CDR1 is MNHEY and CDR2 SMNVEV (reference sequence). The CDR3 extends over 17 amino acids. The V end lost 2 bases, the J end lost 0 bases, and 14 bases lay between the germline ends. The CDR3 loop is CASSLLTPTGSGNTIYF. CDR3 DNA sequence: TGTGCCAGCAGTTTACTAACACCGACGGGCTCTGGAAACACCATATATTTT.

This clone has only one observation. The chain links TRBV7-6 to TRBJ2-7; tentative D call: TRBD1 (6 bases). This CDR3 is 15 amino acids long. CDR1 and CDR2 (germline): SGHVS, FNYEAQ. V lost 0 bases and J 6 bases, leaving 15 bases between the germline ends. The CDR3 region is CASSLAGGAGAEQYF. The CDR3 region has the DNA TGTGCCAGCAGCTTAGCTGGGGGCGCTGGGGCCGAGCAGTACTTC.

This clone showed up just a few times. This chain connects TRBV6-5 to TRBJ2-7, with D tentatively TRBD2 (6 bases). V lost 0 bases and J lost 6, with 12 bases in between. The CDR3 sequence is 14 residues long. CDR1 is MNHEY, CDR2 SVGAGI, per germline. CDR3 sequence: CASSYSLGGGEQYF. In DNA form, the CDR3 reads TGTGCCAGCAGTTACTCGCTGGGGGGAGGCGAGCAGTACTTC.

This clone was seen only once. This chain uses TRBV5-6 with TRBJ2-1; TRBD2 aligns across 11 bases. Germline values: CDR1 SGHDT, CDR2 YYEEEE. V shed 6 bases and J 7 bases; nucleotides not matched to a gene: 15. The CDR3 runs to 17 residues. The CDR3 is CASMERVAGGPENEQFF. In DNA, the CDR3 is TGTGCCAGCATGGAACGGGTAGCGGGAGGGCCGGAGAATGAGCAGTTCTTC.

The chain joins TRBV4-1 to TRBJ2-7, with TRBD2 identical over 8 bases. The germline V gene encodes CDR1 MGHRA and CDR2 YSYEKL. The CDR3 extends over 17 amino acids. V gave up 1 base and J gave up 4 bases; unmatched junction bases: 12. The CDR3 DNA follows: TGCGCCAGCAGCCAAGGTCCACTAGCGGAGCTGACTTACGAGCAGTACTTC. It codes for CASSQGPLAELTYEQYF.

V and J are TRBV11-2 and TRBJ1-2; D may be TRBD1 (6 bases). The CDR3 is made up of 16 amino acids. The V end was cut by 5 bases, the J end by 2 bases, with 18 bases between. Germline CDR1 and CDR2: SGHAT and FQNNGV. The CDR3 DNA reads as TGTGCCAGCAGCCCCTTTCCGGGACACCCAAACTATGGCTACACCTTC. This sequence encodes CASSPFPGHPNYGYTF.

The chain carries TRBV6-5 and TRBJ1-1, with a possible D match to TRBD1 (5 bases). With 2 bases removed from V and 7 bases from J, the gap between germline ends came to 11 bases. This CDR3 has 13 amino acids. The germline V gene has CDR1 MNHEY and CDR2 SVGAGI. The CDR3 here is CASSYAGHLEAFF. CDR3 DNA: TGTGCCAGCAGTTACGCCGGACACCTTGAAGCTTTCTTT.

Here the CDR3 reads CASSELSGAQETQYF. CDR3 nucleotide sequence: TGTGCCAGCAGTGAATTAAGCGGAGCACAAGAGACCCAGTACTTC. The chain couples TRBV25-1 to TRBJ2-5; D is perhaps TRBD2 (5 bases). CDR3 length equals 15 residues. V was shortened by 1 base and J by 2 bases, with 11 bases between the two germline ends. Germline loops: CDR1 MGHDK, CDR2 SYGVNS.

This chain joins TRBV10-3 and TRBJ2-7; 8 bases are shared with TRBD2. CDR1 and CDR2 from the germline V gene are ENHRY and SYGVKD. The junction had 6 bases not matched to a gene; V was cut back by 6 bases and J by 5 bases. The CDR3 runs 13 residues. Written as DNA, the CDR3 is TGTGCCATCAGCGTCGGGGGGGAACACGAGCAGTACTTC. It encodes CAISVGGEHEQYF.

CDR3 nucleotide sequence: TGTGCCAGCAGTGAATTTGGGCCCAGTGAGACTGAAGCTTTCTTT. The encoded protein is CASSEFGPSETEAFF. The genes are TRBV6-1 and TRBJ1-1; D is unresolved. The germline CDR1 and CDR2 sequences are MNHNS and SASEGT. V gave up 2 bases and J gave up 5 bases, with 15 bases separating them. This CDR3 has 15 residues.

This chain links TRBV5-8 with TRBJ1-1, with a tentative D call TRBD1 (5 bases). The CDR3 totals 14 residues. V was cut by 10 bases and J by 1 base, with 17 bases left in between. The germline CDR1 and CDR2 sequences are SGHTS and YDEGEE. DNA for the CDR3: TGTGCCCCAGCTTGGGGCAGGAGGAACACTGAAGCTTTCTTT. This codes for CAPAWGRRNTEAFF.

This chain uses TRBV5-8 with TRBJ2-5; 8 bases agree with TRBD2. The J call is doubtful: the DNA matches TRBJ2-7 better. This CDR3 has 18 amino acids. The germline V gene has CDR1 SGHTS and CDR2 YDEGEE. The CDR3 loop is CASSHEGVTSGSPYEQYF. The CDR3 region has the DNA TGTGCCAGCAGCCACGAGGGGGTGACAAGCGGGAGTCCCTACGAGCAGTACTTC.

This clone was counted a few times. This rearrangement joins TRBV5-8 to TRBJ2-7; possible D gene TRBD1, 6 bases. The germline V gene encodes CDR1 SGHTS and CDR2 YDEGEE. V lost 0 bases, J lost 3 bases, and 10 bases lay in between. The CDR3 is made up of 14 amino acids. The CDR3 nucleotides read TGTGCCAGCAGCTTGGTTAGGGGGAACTACGAGCAGTACTTC. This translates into CASSLVRGNYEQYF.

The CDR3 region is CASSLIAETYNEQFF. The CDR3 coding sequence is TGTGCCAGCAGTCTCATAGCGGAAACCTACAATGAGCAGTTCTTC. The V and J genes are TRBV27 and TRBJ2-1, with a weak D call TRBD2 (6 bases). Trimming took 5 bases from V and 2 from J, leaving 13 bases between them. Per germline, CDR1 MNHEY and CDR2 SMNVEV (reference sequence). This CDR3 region has 15 residues.

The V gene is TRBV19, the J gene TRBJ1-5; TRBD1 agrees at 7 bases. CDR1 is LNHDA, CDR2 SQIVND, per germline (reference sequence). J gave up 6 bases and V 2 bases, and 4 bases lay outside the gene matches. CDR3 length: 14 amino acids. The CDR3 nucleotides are TGTGCCAGTAGTATACAGGGGGTCTCTCAGCCCCAGCATTTT. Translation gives CASSIQGVSQPQHF.

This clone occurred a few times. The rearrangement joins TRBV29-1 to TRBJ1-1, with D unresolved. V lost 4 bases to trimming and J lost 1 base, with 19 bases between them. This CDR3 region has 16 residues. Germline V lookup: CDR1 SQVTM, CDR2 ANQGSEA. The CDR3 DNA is TGCAGCGTTGGTGGTCAGGAGGTAGTGGGGAACACTGAAGCTTTCTTT. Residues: CSVGGQEVVGNTEAFF.

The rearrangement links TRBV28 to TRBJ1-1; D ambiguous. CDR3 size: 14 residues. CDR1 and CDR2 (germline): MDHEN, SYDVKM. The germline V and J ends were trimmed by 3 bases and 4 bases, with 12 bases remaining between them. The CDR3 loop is CASSFYTRGTEAFF. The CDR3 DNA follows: TGTGCCAGCAGTTTCTACACGAGAGGCACTGAAGCTTTCTTT.

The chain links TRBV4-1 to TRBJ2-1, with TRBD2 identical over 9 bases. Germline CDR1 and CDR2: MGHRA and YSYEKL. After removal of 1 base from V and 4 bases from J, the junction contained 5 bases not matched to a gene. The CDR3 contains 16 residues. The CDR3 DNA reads TGCGCCAGCAGCCAAGGGCTAGCGGGACTGTACAATGAGCAGTTCTTC. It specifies CASSQGLAGLYNEQFF.